This TCR beta chain was obtained from a study of OX40 agonist ivuxolimab in advanced cancers. In germline, CDR1 is LNHDA, CDR2 SQIVND (reference sequence). Trimming removed 8 bases from V and 7 bases from J, with 17 bases in between. CDR3 length: 13 amino acids. This clone has a handful of counts. The method was immunoSEQ multiplex PCR; TCRdb's version includes in-frame clones alone and lacks a portion of them. The repertoire holds about 88,000 clones, with around 85% as singletons. Sequencing was performed on CD4+ or CD8+ T cells sorted from blood, taken in a trial of the OX40 agonist ivuxolimab. The chain uses TRBV19 and TRBJ1-2; possible D gene TRBD1, 5 bases. This clonotype was sampled from an adult with an advanced solid tumor such as melanoma, head and neck, liver or kidney cancer. The CDR3 sequence is CASAFQGIGGYTF. The CDR3 region has the DNA TGTGCCAGTGCTTTTCAGGGAATAGGTGGCTACACCTTC.